This T cell receptor beta chain was identified in a study of shared clonotypes between healthy human individuals. Germline V CDR1 and CDR2: SGHTA, FQGTGA. With V trimmed by 5 bases and J by 9 bases, 10 bases remained unmatched. The CDR3 sequence is 15 residues long. The method was immunoSEQ multiplex PCR; TCRdb's version includes in-frame clones alone and lacks a portion of them. The sample has about 470,000 clones; more than 75% are singletons. Sequencing input: PBMCs. The chain joins TRBV7-3 to TRBJ2-1; TRBD2 matches 10 bases. This TCR was sampled from a woman in her thirties or forties in good health. Some clones in this sample may be carry-over from other donors' samples. CDR3 nucleotide sequence: TGTGCCAGCAGCCCCGGGACTAGCGTGGGGGCTGAGCAGTTCTTC. Translation gives CASSPGTSVGAEQFF.